The sequence of this T cell receptor beta chain was determined in a study of cytomegalovirus exposure and HLA in healthy donors. Overall study findings and caveats: The classifier reportedly diagnosed cytomegalovirus status with high sensitivity and specificity. CMV serostatus was the only immune exposure information that was available.

With 3 bases clipped from V and 7 bases from J, the junction kept 15 bases outside the gene matches. The CDR3 has 17 residues. The germline gives CDR1 SGHNT, CDR2 YYREEE (reference sequence). PCR amplification relied on 60 Vbeta primers (plus 13 Jbeta primers). TCRdb's table, derived via immunoSEQ multiplex PCR, lists solely in-frame clones and lacks some. The repertoire consists of roughly 200,000 clones, with 10% to 15% occurring once and the leading ten covering 7.8%. This clone was seen a handful of times. Antigen unknown. The source material was PBMCs. This rearrangement joins TRBV5-4 to TRBJ2-1; 8 nucleotides line up with TRBD1. This receptor was taken from a man in his fifties or sixties in good health and CMV-seropositive. In DNA form, the CDR3 reads TGTGCCAGCAGCTCCGGACAGGGCCGATCGGCGACGAATGAGCAGTTCTTC. Residues: CASSSGQGRSATNEQFF.